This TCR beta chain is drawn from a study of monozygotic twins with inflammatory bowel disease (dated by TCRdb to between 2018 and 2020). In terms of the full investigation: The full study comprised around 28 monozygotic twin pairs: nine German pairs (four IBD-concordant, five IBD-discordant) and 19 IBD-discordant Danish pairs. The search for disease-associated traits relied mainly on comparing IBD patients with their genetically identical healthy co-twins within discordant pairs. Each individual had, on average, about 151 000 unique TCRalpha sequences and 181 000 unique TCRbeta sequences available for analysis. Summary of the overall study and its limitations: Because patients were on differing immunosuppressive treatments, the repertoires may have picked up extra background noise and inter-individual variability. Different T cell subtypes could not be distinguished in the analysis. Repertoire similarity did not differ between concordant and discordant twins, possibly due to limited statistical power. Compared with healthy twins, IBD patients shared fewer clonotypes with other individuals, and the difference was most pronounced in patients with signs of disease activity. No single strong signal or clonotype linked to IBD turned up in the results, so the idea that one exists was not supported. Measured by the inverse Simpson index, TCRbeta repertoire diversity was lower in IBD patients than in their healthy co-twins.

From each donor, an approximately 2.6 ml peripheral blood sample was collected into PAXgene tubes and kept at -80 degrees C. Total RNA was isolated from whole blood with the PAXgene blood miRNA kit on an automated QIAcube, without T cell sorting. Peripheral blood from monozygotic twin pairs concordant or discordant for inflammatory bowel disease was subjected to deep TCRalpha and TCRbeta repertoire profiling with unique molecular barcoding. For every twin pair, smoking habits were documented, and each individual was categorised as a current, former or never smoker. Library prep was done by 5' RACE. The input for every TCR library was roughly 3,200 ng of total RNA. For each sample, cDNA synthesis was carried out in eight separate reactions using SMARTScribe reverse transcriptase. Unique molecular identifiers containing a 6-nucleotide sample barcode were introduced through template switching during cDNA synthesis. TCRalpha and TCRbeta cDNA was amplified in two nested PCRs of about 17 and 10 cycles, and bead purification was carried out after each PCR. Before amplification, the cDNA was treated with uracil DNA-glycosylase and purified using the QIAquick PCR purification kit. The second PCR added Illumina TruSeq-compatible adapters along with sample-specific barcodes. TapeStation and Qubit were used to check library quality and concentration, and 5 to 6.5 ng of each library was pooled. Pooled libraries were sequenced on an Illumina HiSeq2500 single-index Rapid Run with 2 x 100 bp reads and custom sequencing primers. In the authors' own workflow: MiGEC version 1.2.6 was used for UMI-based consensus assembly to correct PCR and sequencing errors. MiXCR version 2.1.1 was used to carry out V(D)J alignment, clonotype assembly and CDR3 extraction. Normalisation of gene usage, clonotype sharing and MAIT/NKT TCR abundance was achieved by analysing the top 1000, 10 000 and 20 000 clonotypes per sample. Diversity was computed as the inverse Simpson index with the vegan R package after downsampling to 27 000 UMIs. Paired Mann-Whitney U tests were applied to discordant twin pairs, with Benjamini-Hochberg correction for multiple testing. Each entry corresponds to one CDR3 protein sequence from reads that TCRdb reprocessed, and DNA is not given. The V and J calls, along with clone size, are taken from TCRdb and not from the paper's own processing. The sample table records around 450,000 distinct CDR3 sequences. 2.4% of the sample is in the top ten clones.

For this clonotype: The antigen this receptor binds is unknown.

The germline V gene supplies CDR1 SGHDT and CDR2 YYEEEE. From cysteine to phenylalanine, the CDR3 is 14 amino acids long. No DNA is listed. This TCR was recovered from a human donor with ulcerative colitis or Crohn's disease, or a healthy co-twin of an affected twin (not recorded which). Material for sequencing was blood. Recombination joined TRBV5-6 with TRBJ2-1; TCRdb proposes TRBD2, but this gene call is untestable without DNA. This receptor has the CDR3 CASRETGLTSGQFF.